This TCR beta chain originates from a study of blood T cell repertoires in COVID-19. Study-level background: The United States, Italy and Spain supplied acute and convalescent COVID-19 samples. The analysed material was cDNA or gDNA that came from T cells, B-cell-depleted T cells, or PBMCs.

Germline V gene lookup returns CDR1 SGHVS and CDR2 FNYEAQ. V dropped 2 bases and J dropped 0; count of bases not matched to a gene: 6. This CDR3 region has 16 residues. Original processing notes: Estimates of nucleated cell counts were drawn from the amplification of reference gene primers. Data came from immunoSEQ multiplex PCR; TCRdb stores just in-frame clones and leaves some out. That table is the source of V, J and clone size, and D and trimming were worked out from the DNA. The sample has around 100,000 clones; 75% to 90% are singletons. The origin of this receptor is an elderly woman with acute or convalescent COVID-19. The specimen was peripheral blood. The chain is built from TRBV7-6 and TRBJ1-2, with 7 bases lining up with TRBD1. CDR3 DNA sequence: TGTGCCAGCAGCTTAAGGAGGGGGCTCACTAACTATGGCTACACCTTC. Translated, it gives CASSLRRGLTNYGYTF. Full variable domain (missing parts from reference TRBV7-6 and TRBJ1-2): GAGVSQSPRYKVTKRGQDVALRCDPISGHVSLYWYRQALGQGPEFLTYFNYEAQQDKSGLPNDRFSAERPEGSISTLTIQRTEQRDSAMYRCASSLRRGLTNYGYTFGSGTRLTVV.